Below are 24 T cell receptor beta chains sequenced from a single sample in a study of shared clonotypes between healthy human individuals. CD8 cells regarded as naive lacked CD45RO, were positively chosen for CCR7, and omitted terminally differentiated effector memory CD45RA+ cells. Assay: immunoSEQ multiplex PCR; the TCRdb copy retains only in-frame clones and omits some. This table holds about 590,000 clones, just under 97% found once. The sequenced sample consisted of naive CD8+ T cells sorted from blood. The receptors here all came from a woman in her twenties or thirties in good health.

The genes are TRBV28 and TRBJ1-1; tentatively, D is TRBD1 (5 bases). In germline, CDR1 is MDHEN, CDR2 SYDVKM. This CDR3 contains 17 residues. Trimming cost V 6 bases and J 1 base, with 21 bases left between them. The CDR3 here is CASSHTGGSSRNTEAFF. The CDR3 DNA follows: TGTGCCAGCAGCCACACCGGGGGGTCCTCCCGGAACACTGAAGCTTTCTTT.

CDR3 sequence: CASGYDSFYGYTF. CDR3 coding DNA: TGTGCTAGTGGCTACGACAGCTTCTATGGCTACACCTTC. The chain recombines TRBV12-5 with TRBJ1-2; D perhaps matches TRBD1 (5 bases). V lost 6 bases, J lost 4 bases, and 12 bases lay in between. Germline V gene lookup returns CDR1 LGHNT and CDR2 FRNRAP. The CDR3 sequence is 13 residues long.

The chain carries TRBV2 and TRBJ2-7; the D is unclear. The CDR3 contains 14 residues. Trimming took off 4 bases at V and 4 bases at J, with 14 bases between the two ends. Per germline, CDR1 SNHLY and CDR2 FYNNEI. In nucleotides, the CDR3 is TGTGCCAGCAGTGGTGAAGAAAGATTATACGAGCAGTACTTC. Translation: CASSGEERLYEQYF.

The rearrangement joins TRBV28 to TRBJ2-7; 8 nucleotides match TRBD2. This CDR3 is 15 amino acids long. Germline V gene sequence: CDR1 MDHEN, CDR2 SYDVKM. V shed 8 bases, J shed 1 base, and the junction held 10 bases outside the gene matches. CDR3 nucleotide sequence: TGTGCCAGCCTACCTTCGGGAGGGCCGTCCTACGAGCAGTACTTC. Protein sequence: CASLPSGGPSYEQYF.

V gene TRBV11-2 combines with J gene TRBJ2-3; 9 positions agree with TRBD2. The V and J ends lost 1 base and 4 bases, in that order; junction bases with no gene match: 6. Germline V lookup: CDR1 SGHAT, CDR2 FQNNGV. The CDR3 is made up of 16 amino acids. The CDR3 loop is CASSLVSEREADTQYF. The CDR3 DNA reads as TGTGCCAGCAGCTTAGTCAGCGAGCGGGAGGCAGATACGCAGTATTTT. The whole variable domain, remainder taken from reference TRBV11-2 and TRBJ2-3, is EAGVAQSPRYKIIEKRQSVAFWCNPISGHATLYWYQQILGQGPKLLIQFQNNGVVDDSQLPKDRFSAERLKGVDSTLKIQPAKLEDSAVYLCASSLVSEREADTQYFGPGTRLTVL.

The chain couples TRBV11-2 to TRBJ2-5, with unresolved D. Between the trimmed V and J ends, which lost 5 bases and 8 bases, there was a span of 9 bases. This CDR3 spans 11 amino acids. The germline CDR1 and CDR2 sequences are SGHAT and FQNNGV. The CDR3 loop is CASSNRVTQYF. The CDR3 DNA reads as TGTGCCAGCAGCAACAGAGTCACCCAGTACTTC. The variable domain in full, completed from reference TRBV11-2 and TRBJ2-5, reads EAGVAQSPRYKIIEKRQSVAFWCNPISGHATLYWYQQILGQGPKLLIQFQNNGVVDDSQLPKDRFSAERLKGVDSTLKIQPAKLEDSAVYLCASSNRVTQYFGPGTRLLVL.

This clone appeared once. The chain employs TRBV27 and TRBJ1-2, with D maybe TRBD1 (5 bases). The V and J ends lost 5 bases and 0 bases respectively, with 19 bases between them. CDR1 is MNHEY and CDR2 is SMNVEV in the germline V gene (reference sequence). The CDR3 runs to 17 residues. CDR3 region: CASSPISGMGPNYGYTF. In DNA form, the CDR3 reads TGTGCCAGCAGTCCGATCTCCGGTATGGGACCTAACTATGGCTACACCTTC.

The rearrangement uses TRBV27 and TRBJ2-3; 9 nucleotides match TRBD1. CDR1 MNHEY and CDR2 SMNVEV come from the germline V gene (reference sequence). Trimming removed 3 bases from V and 3 bases from J; junction bases left unmatched: 4. This CDR3 comprises 15 residues. Here the CDR3 reads CASSFGTGTTDTQYF. The DNA for the CDR3 is TGTGCCAGCAGTTTCGGGACAGGGACGACAGATACGCAGTATTTT.

This clone was detected once. This sequence joins TRBV28 and TRBJ2-3, with D unresolved. Germline assignment: CDR1 MDHEN and CDR2 SYDVKM. V lost 6 bases and J lost 4, with 14 bases in between. CDR3 length: 14 residues. For the CDR3, the DNA is TGTGCCAGCAGGTCAGTCTGGGGTGCAGATACGCAGTATTTT. Amino acids: CASRSVWGADTQYF.

The chain combines TRBV9 with TRBJ2-7; 12 bases agree with TRBD1. This CDR3 has 15 residues. Germline V gene sequence: CDR1 SGDLS, CDR2 YYNGEE. V gave up 2 bases and J gave up 6 bases; unmatched junction bases: 6. As DNA, the CDR3 is TGTGCCAGCAGCGTCACCGGGACAGGGGGCGCCGAGCAGTACTTC. Its protein is CASSVTGTGGAEQYF.

The V gene is TRBV6-1, the J gene TRBJ1-1; D is perhaps TRBD1 (5 bases). Germline V gene lookup returns CDR1 MNHNS and CDR2 SASEGT. This CDR3 has 13 amino acids. V gave up 11 bases and J gave up 0 bases, with 13 bases separating them. The CDR3 nucleotides are TGTGCCGCCAGGGAACAGATGAACACTGAAGCTTTCTTT. Translation gives CAAREQMNTEAFF.

The chain recombines TRBV10-3 with TRBJ2-7; TRBD2 aligns across 8 bases. Germline-derived CDR1 and CDR2 are ENHRY and SYGVKD. This CDR3 is 24 amino acids long. V gave up 0 bases and J gave up 0 bases; unmatched junction bases: 28. The CDR3 region is CAISESVNDLKDGPSGRSSYEQYF. CDR3 sequence (DNA): TGTGCCATCAGTGAGTCGGTCAACGATCTTAAGGACGGACCTAGCGGGCGTAGCTCCTACGAGCAGTACTTC.

The genes are TRBV10-3 and TRBJ2-1; D ambiguous. Germline CDR1 ENHRY, CDR2 SYGVKD. CDR3 length: 11 amino acids. V was clipped by 2 bases and J by 5 bases, with 1 base between them. CDR3 nucleotide sequence: TGTGCCATCAGTGAGGACAATGAGCAGTTCTTC. Its translation: CAISEDNEQFF.

Note on this clone: The junction and the germline gene differ at one end; a read error may be behind it. J is TRBJ1-4 and V is TRBV11-2, with D maybe TRBD1 (6 bases). Germline values: CDR1 SGHAT, CDR2 FQNNGV. The length of the CDR3 is 15 residues. The CDR3 sequence is CASTLSGGPNEKLFF. As DNA, the CDR3 is TGTGCCAGCACCTTATCGGGGGGCCCTAATGAAAAACTGTTTTTT.

This chain links TRBV19 with TRBJ1-1; D is unresolved. The germline gives CDR1 LNHDA, CDR2 SQIVND (reference sequence). V lost 3 bases to trimming and J lost 4 bases, with 9 bases between them. This CDR3 has 13 amino acids. The CDR3 DNA sequence: TGTGCCAGTAGTATTTTGGAGGGCACTGAAGCTTTCTTT. Translation gives CASSILEGTEAFF.

This sequence joins TRBV11-2 and TRBJ2-7, with TRBD1 matching over 8 bases. CDR3 length equals 15 residues. The ends lost 5 bases at V and 3 bases at J; junction bases unmatched: 9. CDR1 is SGHAT, CDR2 FQNNGV, per germline. CDR3 DNA: TGTGCCAGCAGCCCTATAACCGGGACAGGCTACGAGCAGTACTTC. Translation: CASSPITGTGYEQYF.

A single count supports this clone. The chain couples TRBV5-6 to TRBJ2-3, with D unclear. The germline V and J ends were trimmed by 4 bases and 2 bases, with 5 bases remaining between them. CDR3 length: 12 amino acids. CDR1 is SGHDT and CDR2 is YYEEEE in the germline V gene. Here the CDR3 reads CASSRTTDTQYF. The CDR3 nucleotides are TGTGCCAGCAGCCGGACCACAGATACGCAGTATTTT.

Points on this clone: A junction end diverges from the germline sequence, so it may reflect a read error. V gene TRBV29-1 combines with J gene TRBJ2-2; D remains ambiguous. The length of the CDR3 is 12 residues. CDR1 SQVTM and CDR2 ANQGSEA come from the germline V gene. The CDR3 bases are TGCAGCGTAGAAGGTATTACCGGGGAGCTGTTTTTT. Translated, it gives CSVEGITGELFF.

V usage is TRBV5-1 and J usage is TRBJ1-2; no clear D gene. CDR3 size: 11 residues. Germline CDR1 and CDR2: SGHRS and YFSETQ. V was pared by 4 bases and J by 8 bases, with 9 bases between. CDR3 region: CASSLGMGYTF. CDR3 DNA sequence: TGCGCCAGCAGCCTGGGTATGGGCTACACCTTC.

The chain is built from TRBV13 and TRBJ2-1, with TRBD2 identical over 14 bases. The CDR3 is made up of 15 amino acids. V shed 3 bases, J shed 5 bases, and the junction held 0 bases outside the gene matches. The germline V gene encodes CDR1 PRHDT and CDR2 FYEKMQ (reference sequence). The CDR3, as DNA: TGTGCCAGCAGCTTGGGACTAGCGGGAGACAATGAGCAGTTCTTC. As protein: CASSLGLAGDNEQFF.

This chain joins TRBV28 and TRBJ2-7, with D perhaps TRBD1 (6 bases). The CDR3 is 15 amino acids. The germline gives CDR1 MDHEN, CDR2 SYDVKM. The V end was cut by 6 bases, the J end by 1 base, with 16 bases between. CDR3 coding DNA: TGTGCCAGCAGCATTATTCGGGACAATTCCTACGAGCAGTACTTC. Residues: CASSIIRDNSYEQYF.

The rearrangement uses TRBV28 and TRBJ2-3, with TRBD2 identical over 9 bases. V trimming: 5 bases; J trimming: 10 bases; junction bases outside the gene matches: 28. CDR3 size: 20 residues. Germline values: CDR1 MDHEN, CDR2 SYDVKM. The CDR3 DNA is TGTGCCAGCAGTCCTCGGGGTCCCGGCTTGTCGCGGGAGGGTGCAGGGTCGCAGTATTTT. Amino acids: CASSPRGPGLSREGAGSQYF.

The chain links TRBV6-1 to TRBJ2-5; the match to TRBD2 covers 10 bases. Trimming cost V 0 bases and J 3 bases; bases outside gene matches: 19. The CDR3 is made up of 21 amino acids. Germline loops: CDR1 MNHNS, CDR2 SASEGT. CDR3 in amino acids: CASSEALPGTSEDRDKETQYF. The CDR3 coding sequence is TGTGCCAGCAGTGAAGCTCTTCCCGGGACTAGCGAGGATCGGGATAAAGAGACCCAGTACTTC.

The chain is built from TRBV11-1 and TRBJ1-4; D remains unclear. The germline V gene encodes CDR1 SGHAT and CDR2 FQDESV (reference sequence). This CDR3 contains 15 residues. Trimming shortened V by 1 base and J by 8 bases, and 14 bases separated the two germline ends. This chain's CDR3 is CASSLEFAENEKLFF. For the CDR3, the DNA is TGTGCCAGCAGCTTAGAGTTCGCGGAAAACGAAAAACTGTTTTTT.